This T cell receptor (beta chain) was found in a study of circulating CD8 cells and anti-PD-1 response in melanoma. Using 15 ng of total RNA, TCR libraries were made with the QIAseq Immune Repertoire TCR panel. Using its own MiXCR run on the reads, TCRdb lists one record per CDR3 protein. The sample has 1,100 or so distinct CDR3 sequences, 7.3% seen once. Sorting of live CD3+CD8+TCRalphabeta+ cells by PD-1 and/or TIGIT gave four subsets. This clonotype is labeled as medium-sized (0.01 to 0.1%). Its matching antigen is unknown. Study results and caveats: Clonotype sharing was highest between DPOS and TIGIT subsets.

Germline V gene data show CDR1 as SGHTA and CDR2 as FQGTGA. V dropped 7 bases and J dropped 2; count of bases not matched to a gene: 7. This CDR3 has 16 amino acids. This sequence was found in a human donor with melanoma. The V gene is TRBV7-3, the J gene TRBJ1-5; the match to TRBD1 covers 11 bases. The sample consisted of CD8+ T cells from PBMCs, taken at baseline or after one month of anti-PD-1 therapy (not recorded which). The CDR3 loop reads CASIRTGGVGNQPQHF. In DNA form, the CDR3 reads TGTGCCAGCATCCGGACAGGGGGCGTCGGCAATCAGCCCCAGCATTTT.